The source of this T cell receptor beta chain is a study of beta chain features in type 1 diabetes. General study results and limits: In all four CD4+ subsets, TCRB CDR3 length was significantly, moderately reduced in type 1 diabetes. In patients and controls equally, PCR might favor templates that are shorter.

A sort by CD45RO/CCR7/CD25/CD127/CD95/CD27 yielded CD4+ naive, central memory, regulatory and stem cell-like memory cells. Germline CDR1 and CDR2: SEHNR and FQNEAQ (reference sequence). Trimming took off 11 bases at V and 5 bases at J, with 10 bases between the two ends. The CDR3 totals 11 residues. Of the isolated RNA, all was reverse transcribed, and so the sequenced material was expressed TCRB transcripts. TCRdb's copy holds only in-frame clones and misses some; the assay was immunoSEQ multiplex PCR. The sample holds approximately 170,000 clones, around 7.9% seen once. A few counts support this clone. As yet, its antigen is unknown.

V is TRBV7-9 and J is TRBJ2-1, with unresolved D. Sample: central memory CD4+ T cells from blood. The TCR comes from a man aged 18-30 years with type 1 diabetes. This CDR3 reads CAPSPHNEQFF. Written as DNA, the CDR3 is TGTGCCCCCAGTCCCCACAATGAGCAGTTCTTC.